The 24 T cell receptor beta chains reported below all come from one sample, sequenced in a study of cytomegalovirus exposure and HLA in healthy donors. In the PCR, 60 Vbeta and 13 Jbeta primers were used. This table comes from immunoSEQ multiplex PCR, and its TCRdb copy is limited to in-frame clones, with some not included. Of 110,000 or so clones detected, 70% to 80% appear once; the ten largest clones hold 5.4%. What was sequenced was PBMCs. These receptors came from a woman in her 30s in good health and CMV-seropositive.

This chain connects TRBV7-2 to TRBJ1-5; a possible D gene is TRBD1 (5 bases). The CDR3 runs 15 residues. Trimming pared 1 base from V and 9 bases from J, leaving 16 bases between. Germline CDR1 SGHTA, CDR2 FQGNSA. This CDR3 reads CASSLGVGGDRPQHF. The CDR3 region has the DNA TGTGCCAGCAGCTTAGGGGTCGGAGGGGATCGGCCCCAGCATTTT. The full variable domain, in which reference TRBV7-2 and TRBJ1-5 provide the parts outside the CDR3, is GAGVSQSPSNKVTEKGKDVELRCDPISGHTALYWYRQSLGQGLEFLIYFQGNSAPDKSGLPSDRFSAERTGGSVSTLTIQRTQQEDSAVYLCASSLGVGGDRPQHFGDGTRLSIL.

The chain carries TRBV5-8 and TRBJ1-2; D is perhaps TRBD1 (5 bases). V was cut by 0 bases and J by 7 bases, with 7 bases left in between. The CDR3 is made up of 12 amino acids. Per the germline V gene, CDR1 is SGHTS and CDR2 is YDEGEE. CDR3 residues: CASSLDRSGYTF. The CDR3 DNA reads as TGTGCCAGCAGCTTGGACAGGAGTGGCTACACCTTC.

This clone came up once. CDR3 in DNA: TGTGCCAGCAGTTACTCGATTGGGGGCCCATATGAGCAGTTCTTC. Translated, it gives CASSYSIGGPYEQFF. V gene TRBV6-5 combines with J gene TRBJ2-1, with D maybe TRBD1 (6 bases). The CDR3 loop spans 15 amino acids. The V end was cut by 0 bases, the J end by 8 bases, with 14 bases between. Germline V gene data show CDR1 as MNHEY and CDR2 as SVGAGI.

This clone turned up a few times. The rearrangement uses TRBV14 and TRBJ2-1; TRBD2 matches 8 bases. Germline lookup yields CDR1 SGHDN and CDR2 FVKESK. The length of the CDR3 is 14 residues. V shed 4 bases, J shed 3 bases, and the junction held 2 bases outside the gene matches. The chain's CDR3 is CASSLGGVYNEQFF. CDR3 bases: TGTGCCAGCAGCCTCGGGGGGGTCTACAATGAGCAGTTCTTC.

The CDR3 DNA is TGTGCCTGGGGGGACAGTAATAACTATGGCTACACCTTC. Residues: CAWGDSNNYGYTF. The gene calls are TRBV30 and TRBJ1-2; 7 nucleotides agree with TRBD1. The CDR3 has 13 residues. J gave up 1 base and V 5 bases, and 4 bases lay outside the gene matches. The germline gives CDR1 GTSNPN, CDR2 SVGIG (reference sequence).

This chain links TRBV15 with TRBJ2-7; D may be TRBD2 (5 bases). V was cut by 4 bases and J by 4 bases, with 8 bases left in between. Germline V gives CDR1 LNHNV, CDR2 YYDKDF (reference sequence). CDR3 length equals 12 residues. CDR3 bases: TGTGCCACCAGCACTGAGCGGTACGAGCAGTACTTC. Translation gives CATSTERYEQYF.

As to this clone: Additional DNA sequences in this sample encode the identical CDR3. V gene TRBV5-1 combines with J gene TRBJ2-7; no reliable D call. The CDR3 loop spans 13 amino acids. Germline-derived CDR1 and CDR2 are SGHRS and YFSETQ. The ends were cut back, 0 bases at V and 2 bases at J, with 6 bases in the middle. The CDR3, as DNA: TGCGCCAGCAGCTTGGAACAGACCTACGAGCAGTACTTC. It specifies CASSLEQTYEQYF.

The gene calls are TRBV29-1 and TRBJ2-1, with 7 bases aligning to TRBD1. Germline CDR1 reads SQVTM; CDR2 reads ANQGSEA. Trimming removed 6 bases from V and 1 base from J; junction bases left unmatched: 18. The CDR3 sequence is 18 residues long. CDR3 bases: TGCAGCGTAGAGAGTTGGGACAGCCAACAGGGGTCCTACAATGAGCAGTTCTTC. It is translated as CSVESWDSQQGSYNEQFF.

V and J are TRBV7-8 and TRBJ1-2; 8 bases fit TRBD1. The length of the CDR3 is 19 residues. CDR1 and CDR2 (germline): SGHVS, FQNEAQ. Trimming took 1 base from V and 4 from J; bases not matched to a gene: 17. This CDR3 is CASSLVWQGAPSHSYGYTF. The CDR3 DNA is TGTGCCAGCAGCTTAGTGTGGCAGGGGGCTCCATCTCACTCCTATGGCTACACCTTC.

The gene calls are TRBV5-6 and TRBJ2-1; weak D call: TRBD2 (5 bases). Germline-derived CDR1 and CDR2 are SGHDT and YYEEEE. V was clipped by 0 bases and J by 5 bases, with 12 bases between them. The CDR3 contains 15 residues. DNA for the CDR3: TGTGCCAGCAGCTTGGTTAGCGCATACAACAATGAGCAGTTCTTC. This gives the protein CASSLVSAYNNEQFF.

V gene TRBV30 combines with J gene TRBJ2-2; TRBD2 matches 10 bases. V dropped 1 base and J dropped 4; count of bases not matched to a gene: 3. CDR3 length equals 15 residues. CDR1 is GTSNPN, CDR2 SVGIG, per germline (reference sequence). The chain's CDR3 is CAWSEAGGPTGELFF. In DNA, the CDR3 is TGTGCCTGGAGTGAAGCGGGGGGGCCCACCGGGGAGCTGTTTTTT.

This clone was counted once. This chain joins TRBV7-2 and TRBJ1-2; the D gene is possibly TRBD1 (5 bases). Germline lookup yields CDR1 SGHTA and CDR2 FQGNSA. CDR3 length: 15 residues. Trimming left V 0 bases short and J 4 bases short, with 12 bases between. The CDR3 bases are TGTGCCAGCAGCTTAGCGACGGGGGTTACCTATGGCTACACCTTC. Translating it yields CASSLATGVTYGYTF.

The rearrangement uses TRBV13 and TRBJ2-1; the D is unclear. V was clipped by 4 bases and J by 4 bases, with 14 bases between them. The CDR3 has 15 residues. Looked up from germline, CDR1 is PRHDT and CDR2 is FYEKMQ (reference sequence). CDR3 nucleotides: TGTGCCAGCAGCTATGGAGCGAGAACTTACAATGAGCAGTTCTTC. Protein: CASSYGARTYNEQFF.

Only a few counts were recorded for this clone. CDR3 sequence reads: CASSQGTTASYEQYF. The CDR3 DNA reads as TGTGCCAGCTCACAAGGGACAACAGCCAGCTACGAGCAGTACTTC. The rearrangement links TRBV18 to TRBJ2-7; TRBD1 might be the D (6 bases). Germline V lookup: CDR1 KGHSH, CDR2 LQKENI. Trimming shortened V by 4 bases and J by 3 bases, and 16 bases separated the two germline ends. The CDR3 is made up of 15 amino acids. Full variable domain (remainder filled in from reference TRBV18 and TRBJ2-7): NAGVMQNPRHLVRRRGQEARLRCSPMKGHSHVYWYRQLPEEGLKFMVYLQKENIIDESGMPKERFSAEFPKEGPSILRIQQVVRGDSAAYFCASSQGTTASYEQYFGPGTRLTVT.

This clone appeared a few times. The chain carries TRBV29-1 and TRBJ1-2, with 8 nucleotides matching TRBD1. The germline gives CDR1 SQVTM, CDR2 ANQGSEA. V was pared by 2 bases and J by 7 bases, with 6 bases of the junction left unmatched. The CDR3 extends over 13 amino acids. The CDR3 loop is CSVETRGLLGYTF. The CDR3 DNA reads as TGCAGCGTTGAAACCAGGGGGCTGCTTGGCTACACCTTC.

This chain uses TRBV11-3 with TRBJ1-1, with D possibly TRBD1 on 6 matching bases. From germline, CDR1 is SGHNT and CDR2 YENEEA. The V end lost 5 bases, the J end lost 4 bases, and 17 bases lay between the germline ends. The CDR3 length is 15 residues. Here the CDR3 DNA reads TGTGCCAGCAGCCCGGCGGGAGTAGGGGGCACTGAAGCTTTCTTT. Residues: CASSPAGVGGTEAFF.

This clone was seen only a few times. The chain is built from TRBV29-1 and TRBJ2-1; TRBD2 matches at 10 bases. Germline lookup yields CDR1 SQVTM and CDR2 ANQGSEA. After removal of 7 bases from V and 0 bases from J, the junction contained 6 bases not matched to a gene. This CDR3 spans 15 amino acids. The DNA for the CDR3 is TGCAGCGCACGGACTAGCGGAGGCTCCTACAATGAGCAGTTCTTC. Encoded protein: CSARTSGGSYNEQFF.

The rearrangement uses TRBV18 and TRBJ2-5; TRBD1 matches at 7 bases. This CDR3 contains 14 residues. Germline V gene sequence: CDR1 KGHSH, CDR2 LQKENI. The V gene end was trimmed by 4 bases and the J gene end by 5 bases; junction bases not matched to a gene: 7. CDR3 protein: CASSRQGEGETQYF. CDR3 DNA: TGTGCCAGCTCACGACAGGGAGAAGGGGAGACCCAGTACTTC.

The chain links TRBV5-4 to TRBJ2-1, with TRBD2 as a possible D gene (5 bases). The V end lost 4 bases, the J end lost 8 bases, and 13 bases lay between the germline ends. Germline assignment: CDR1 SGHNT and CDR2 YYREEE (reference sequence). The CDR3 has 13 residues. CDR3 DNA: TGTGCCAGCAGCCTCCCCGTGGAGGATGAGCAGTTCTTC. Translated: CASSLPVEDEQFF.

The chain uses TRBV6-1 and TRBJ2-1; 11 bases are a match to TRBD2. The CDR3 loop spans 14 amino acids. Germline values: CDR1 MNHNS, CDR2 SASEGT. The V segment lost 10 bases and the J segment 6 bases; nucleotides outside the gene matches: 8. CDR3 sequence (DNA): TGTGCCACAGATAGCGGGGGGGCCTTCAATGAGCAGTTCTTC. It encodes CATDSGGAFNEQFF.

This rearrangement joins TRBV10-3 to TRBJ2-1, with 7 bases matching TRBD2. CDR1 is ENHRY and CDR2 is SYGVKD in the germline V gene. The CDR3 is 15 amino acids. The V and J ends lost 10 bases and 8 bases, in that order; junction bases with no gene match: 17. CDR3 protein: CATYRDSGLGDEQFF. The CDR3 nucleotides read TGTGCCACCTATCGGGATAGCGGGCTTGGGGATGAGCAGTTCTTC.

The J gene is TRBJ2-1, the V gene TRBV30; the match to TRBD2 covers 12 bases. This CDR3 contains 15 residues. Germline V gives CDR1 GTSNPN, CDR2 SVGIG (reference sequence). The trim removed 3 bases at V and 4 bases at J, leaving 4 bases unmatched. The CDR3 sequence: CAWRLAGGRYNEQFF. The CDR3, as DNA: TGTGCCTGGAGACTAGCGGGGGGCAGGTACAATGAGCAGTTCTTC. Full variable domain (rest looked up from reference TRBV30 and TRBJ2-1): SQTIHQWPATLVQPVGSPLSLECTVEGTSNPNLYWYRQAAGRGLQLLFYSVGIGQISSEVPQNLSASRPQDRQFILSSKKLLLSDSGFYLCAWRLAGGRYNEQFFGPGTRLTVL.

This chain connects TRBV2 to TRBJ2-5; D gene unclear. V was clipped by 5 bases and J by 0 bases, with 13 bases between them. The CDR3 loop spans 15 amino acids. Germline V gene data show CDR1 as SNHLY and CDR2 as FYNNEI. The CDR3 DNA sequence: TGTGCCAGCAGTCACAGCTACCCGTACCAAGAGACCCAGTACTTC. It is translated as CASSHSYPYQETQYF. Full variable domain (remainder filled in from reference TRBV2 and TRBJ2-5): EPEVTQTPSHQVTQMGQEVILRCVPISNHLYFYWYRQILGQKVEFLVSFYNNEISEKSEIFDDQFSVERPDGSNFTLKIRSTKLEDSAMYFCASSHSYPYQETQYFGPGTRLLVL.

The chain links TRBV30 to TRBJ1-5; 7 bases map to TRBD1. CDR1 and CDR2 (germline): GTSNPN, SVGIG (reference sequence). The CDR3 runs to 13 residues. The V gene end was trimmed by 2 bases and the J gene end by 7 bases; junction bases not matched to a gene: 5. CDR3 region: CAWSRQGGQPQHF. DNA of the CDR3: TGTGCCTGGAGTAGACAGGGAGGACAGCCCCAGCATTTT.